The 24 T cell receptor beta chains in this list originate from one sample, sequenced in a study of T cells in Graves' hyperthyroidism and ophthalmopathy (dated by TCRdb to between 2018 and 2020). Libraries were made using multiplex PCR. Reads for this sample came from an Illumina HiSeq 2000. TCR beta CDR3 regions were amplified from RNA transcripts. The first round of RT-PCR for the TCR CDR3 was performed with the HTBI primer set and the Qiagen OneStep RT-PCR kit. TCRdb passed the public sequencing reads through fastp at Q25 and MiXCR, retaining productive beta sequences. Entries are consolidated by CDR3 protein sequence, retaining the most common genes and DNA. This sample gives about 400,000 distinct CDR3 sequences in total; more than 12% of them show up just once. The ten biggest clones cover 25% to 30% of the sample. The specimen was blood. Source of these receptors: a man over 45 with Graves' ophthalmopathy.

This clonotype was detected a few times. Here the CDR3 reads CASSSSTGSNTGELFF. CDR3 bases: TGTGCCAGCAGTTCCTCCACAGGGTCGAACACCGGGGAGCTGTTTTTT. J is TRBJ2-2 and V is TRBV5-4, with D perhaps TRBD1 (6 bases). Germline V CDR1 and CDR2: SGHNT, YYREEE (reference sequence). The CDR3 loop spans 16 amino acids. V lost 5 bases, J lost 0 bases, and 14 bases lay in between.

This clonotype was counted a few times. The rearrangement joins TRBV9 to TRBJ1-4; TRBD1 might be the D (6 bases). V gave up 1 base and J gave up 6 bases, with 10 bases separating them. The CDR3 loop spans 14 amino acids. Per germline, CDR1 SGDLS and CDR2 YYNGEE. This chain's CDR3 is CASSVRGEDEKLFF. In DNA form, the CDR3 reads TGTGCCAGCAGCGTAAGGGGGGAGGATGAAAAACTGTTTTTT.

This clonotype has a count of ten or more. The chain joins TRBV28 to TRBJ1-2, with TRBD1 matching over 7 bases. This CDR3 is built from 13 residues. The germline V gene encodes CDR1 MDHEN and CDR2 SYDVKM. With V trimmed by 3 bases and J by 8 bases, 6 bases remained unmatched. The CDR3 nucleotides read TGTGCCAGCAGTTTTCCAGGGGGGCGCGGCTACACCTTC. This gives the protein CASSFPGGRGYTF.

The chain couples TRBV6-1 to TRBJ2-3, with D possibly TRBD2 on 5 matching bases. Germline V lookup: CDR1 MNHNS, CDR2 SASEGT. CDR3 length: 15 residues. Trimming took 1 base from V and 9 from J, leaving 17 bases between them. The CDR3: CASSEGGHSAETQYF. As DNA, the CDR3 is TGTGCCAGCAGTGAAGGAGGGCATAGCGCGGAGACGCAGTATTTT.

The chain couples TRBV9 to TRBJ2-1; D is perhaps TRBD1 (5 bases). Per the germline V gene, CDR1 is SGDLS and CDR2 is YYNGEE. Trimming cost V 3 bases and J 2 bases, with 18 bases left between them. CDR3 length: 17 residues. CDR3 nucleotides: TGTGCCAGCAGCGGAAATACAGGAATGAGCGCCTACAATGAGCAGTTCTTC. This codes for CASSGNTGMSAYNEQFF.

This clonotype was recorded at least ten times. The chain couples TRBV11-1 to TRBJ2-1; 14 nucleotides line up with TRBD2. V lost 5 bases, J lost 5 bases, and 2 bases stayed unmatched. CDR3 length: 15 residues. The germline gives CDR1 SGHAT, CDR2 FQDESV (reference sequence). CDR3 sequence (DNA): TGTGCCAGCAGCCCGACTAGCGGGAGGGACAATGAGCAGTTCTTC. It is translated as CASSPTSGRDNEQFF.

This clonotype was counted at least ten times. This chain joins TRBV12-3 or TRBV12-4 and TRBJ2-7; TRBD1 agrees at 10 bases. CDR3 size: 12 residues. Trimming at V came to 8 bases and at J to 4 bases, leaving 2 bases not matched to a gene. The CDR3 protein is CASGDRGYEQYF. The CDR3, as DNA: TGTGCCAGCGGGGACAGGGGATACGAGCAGTACTTC.

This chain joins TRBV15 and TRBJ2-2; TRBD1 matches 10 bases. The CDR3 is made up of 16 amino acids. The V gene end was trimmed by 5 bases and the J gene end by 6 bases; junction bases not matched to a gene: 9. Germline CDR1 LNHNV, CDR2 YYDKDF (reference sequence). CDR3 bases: TGTGCCACCAGCGCCAAAGACAGGGGGCCGGCCGGGGAGCTGTTTTTT. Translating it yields CATSAKDRGPAGELFF.

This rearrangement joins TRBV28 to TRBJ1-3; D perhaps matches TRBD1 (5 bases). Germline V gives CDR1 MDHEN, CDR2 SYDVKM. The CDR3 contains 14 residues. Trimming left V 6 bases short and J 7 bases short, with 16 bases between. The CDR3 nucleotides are TGTGCCAGCAGCCAAGTCCACGCAGGGAACACCATATATTTT. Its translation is CASSQVHAGNTIYF.

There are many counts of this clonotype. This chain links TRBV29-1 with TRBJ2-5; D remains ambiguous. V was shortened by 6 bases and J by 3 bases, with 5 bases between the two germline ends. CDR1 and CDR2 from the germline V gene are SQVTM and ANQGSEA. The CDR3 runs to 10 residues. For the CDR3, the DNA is TGCAGCGTGGCGAAAGAGACCCAGTACTTC. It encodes CSVAKETQYF.

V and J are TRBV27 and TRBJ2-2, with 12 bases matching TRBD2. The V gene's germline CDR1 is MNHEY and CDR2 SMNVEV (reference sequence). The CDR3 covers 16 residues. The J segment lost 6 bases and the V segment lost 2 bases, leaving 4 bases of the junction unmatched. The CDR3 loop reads CASSLETSGSSGELFF. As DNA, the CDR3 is TGTGCCAGCAGTTTAGAGACTAGCGGGAGCTCCGGGGAGCTGTTTTTT.

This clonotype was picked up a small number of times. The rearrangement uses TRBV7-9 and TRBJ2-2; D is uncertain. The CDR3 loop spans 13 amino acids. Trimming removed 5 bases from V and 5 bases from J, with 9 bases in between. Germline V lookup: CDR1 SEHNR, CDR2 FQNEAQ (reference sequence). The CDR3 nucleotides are TGTGCCAGCAGCCCCGGTGGAACCGGGGAGCTGTTTTTT. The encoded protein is CASSPGGTGELFF.

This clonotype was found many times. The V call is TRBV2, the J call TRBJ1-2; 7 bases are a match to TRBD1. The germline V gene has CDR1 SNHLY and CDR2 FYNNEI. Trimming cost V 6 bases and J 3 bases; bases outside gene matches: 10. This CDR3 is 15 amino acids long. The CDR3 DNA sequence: TGTGCCAGCAGCCCCGGGGAGGGGGCAGACTATGGCTACACCTTC. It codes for CASSPGEGADYGYTF. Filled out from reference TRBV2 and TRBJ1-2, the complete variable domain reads EPEVTQTPSHQVTQMGQEVILRCVPISNHLYFYWYRQILGQKVEFLVSFYNNEISEKSEIFDDQFSVERPDGSNFTLKIRSTKLEDSAMYFCASSPGEGADYGYTFGSGTRLTVV.

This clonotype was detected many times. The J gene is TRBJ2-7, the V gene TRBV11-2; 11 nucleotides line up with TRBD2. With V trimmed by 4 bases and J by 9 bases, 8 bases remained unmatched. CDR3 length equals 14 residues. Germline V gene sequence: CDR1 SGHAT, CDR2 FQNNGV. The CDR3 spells CASSYPSGRFPQYF. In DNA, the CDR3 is TGTGCCAGCAGCTACCCTAGCGGGAGGTTCCCGCAGTACTTC.

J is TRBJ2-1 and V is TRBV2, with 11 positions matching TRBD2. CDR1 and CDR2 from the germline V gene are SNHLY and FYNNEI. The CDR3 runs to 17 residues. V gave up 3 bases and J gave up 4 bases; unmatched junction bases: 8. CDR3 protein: CASSDPATSGEYNEQFF. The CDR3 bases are TGTGCCAGCAGTGACCCTGCGACTAGCGGGGAATACAATGAGCAGTTCTTC.

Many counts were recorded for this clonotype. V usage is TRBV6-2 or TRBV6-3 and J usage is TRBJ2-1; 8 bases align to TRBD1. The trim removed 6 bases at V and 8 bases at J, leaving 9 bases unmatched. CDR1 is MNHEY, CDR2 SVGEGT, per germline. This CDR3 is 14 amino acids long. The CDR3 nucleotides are TGTGCCAGCAGGGAGACAGGGGTCTGGGATGAGCAGTTCTTC. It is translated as CASRETGVWDEQFF.

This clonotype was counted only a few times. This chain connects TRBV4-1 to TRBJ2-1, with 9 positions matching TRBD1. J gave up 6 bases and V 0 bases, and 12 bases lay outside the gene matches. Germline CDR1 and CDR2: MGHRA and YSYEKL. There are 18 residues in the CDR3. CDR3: CASSQDLGTGKSGNEQFF. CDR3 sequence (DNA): TGCGCCAGCAGCCAAGATCTAGGGACAGGGAAAAGCGGCAATGAGCAGTTCTTC.

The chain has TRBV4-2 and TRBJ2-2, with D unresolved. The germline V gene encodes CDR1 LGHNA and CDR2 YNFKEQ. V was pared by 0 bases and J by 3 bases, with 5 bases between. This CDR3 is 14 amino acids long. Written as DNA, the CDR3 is TGTGCCAGCAGCCAAGACCGACACACCGGGGAGCTGTTTTTT. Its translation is CASSQDRHTGELFF.

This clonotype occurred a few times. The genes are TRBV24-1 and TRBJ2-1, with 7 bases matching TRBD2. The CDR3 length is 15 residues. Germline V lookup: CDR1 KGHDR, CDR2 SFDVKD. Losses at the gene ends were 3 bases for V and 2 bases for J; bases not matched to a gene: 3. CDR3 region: CATSDAGETYNEQFF. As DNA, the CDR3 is TGTGCCACCAGTGATGCGGGAGAGACCTACAATGAGCAGTTCTTC.

Written as DNA, the CDR3 is TGTGCCACCAGAATATACCGGGACGACTACAATGAGCAGTTCTTC. It translates to CATRIYRDDYNEQFF. The chain employs TRBV24-1 and TRBJ2-1; either TRBD1 or TRBD2 may fit D (5 bases each). From germline, CDR1 is KGHDR and CDR2 SFDVKD. The CDR3 length is 15 residues. V gave up 7 bases and J gave up 3 bases, with 15 bases separating them.

The CDR3 is CATSEPGTGGNQPQHF. CDR3 nucleotide sequence: TGTGCCACCAGTGAGCCCGGGACAGGGGGCAATCAGCCCCAGCATTTT. The V gene is TRBV24-1, the J gene TRBJ1-5; 10 nucleotides match TRBD1. This CDR3 spans 16 amino acids. CDR1 and CDR2 from the germline V gene are KGHDR and SFDVKD. Trimming took 4 bases from V and 2 from J; bases not matched to a gene: 4.

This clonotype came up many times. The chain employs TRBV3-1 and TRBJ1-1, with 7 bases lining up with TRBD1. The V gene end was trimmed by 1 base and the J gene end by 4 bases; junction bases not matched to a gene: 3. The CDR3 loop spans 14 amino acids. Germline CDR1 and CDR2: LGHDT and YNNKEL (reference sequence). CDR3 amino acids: CASSQVAGGTEAFF. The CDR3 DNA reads TGTGCCAGCAGCCAAGTCGCAGGGGGCACTGAAGCTTTCTTT.

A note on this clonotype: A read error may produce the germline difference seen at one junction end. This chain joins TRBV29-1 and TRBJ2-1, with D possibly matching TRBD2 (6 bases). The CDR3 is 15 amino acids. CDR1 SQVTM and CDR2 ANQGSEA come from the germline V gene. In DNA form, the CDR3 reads TGCAGCATTGAACAGTTGGGGCTAGCGAACAATGAGCAGTTCTTC. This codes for CSIEQLGLANNEQFF.

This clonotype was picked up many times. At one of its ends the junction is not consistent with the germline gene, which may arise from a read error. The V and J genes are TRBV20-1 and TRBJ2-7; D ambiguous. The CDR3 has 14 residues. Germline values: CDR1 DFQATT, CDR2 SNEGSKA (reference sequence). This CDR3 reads CSASGREKGYEQYF. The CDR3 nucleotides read TGCAGTGCTAGTGGTAGGGAAAAAGGCTACGAACAGTACTTC.